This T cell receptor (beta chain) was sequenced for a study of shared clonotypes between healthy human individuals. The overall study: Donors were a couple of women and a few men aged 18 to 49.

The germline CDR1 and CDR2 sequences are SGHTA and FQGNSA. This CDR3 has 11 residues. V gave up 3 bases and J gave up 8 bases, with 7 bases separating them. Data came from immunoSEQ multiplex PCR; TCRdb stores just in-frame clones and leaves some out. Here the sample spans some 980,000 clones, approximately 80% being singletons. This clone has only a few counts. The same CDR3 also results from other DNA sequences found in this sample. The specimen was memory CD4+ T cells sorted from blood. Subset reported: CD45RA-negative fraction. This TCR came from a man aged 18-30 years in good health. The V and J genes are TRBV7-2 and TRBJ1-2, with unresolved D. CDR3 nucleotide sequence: TGTGCCAGCAGCTTTGCCTCCGGCTACACCTTC. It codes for CASSFASGYTF.